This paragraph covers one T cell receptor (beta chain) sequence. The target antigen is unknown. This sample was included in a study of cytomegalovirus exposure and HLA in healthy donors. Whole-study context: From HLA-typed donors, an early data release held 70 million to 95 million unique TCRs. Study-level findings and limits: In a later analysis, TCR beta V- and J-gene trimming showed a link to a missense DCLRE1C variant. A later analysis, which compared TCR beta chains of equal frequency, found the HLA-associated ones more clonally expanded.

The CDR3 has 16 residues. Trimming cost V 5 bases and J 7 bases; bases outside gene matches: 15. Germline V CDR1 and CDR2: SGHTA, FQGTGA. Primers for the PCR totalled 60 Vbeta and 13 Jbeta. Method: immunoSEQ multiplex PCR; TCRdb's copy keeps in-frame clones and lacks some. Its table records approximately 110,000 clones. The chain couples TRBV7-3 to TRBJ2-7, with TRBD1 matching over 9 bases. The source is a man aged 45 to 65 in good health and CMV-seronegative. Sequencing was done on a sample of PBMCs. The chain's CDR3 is CASSLGGTGRGVEQYF. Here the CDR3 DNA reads TGTGCCAGCAGCCTAGGCGGGACAGGGAGAGGAGTGGAGCAGTACTTC.